This T cell receptor (beta chain) was observed in a study of blood T cell repertoires in COVID-19. On the study more broadly: Collection of acute and convalescent COVID-19 samples took place in the United States, Italy and Spain. Sources were T cells, B-cell-depleted T cells, or PBMCs; the material itself was cDNA or gDNA.

Data came from immunoSEQ multiplex PCR; TCRdb stores just in-frame clones and leaves some out. The data hold around 51,000 clones, with about nine tenths observed a single time. The ends were cut back, 1 base at V and 2 bases at J, with 11 bases in the middle. The germline V gene encodes CDR1 SGHVS and CDR2 FNYEAQ. The CDR3 length is 15 residues. The sequence was collected from a man between 65 and 85 years old with acute or convalescent COVID-19. The chain uses TRBV7-6 and TRBJ1-1, with D perhaps matching TRBD1 (6 bases). The source material was peripheral blood. The CDR3 DNA is TGTGCCAGCAGCTTAGGTGGGGGCGGAAACACTGAAGCTTTCTTT. Translating it yields CASSLGGGGNTEAFF.